This T cell receptor (beta chain) was observed in a study of response to subunit inactivated influenza vaccine. CDR1 is SGHTA, CDR2 FQGTGA, per germline. V was clipped by 6 bases and J by 6 bases; unmatched bases: 8. The CDR3 has 14 residues. Study-wide points: Only a handful of new T cells, the authors suggested, are recruited with each seasonal influenza vaccination.

This clonotype was found a few times. Antigen: not known. TCRdb ran MiXCR on the RT-PCR reads and lists one entry per CDR3 protein. The data contain about 780,000 distinct CDR3 sequences, 15% to 20% of them seen just once; the ten biggest clones take up 11%. The origin of this receptor is a man aged 50-60 years who received an inactivated influenza vaccine. Here the sequenced sample was PBMCs from blood, taken 5 days after vaccination. The chain uses TRBV7-3 and TRBJ2-1; 7 positions match TRBD2. The CDR3 DNA follows: TGTGCCAGCAGTCGACTAGCCCTGGGCAATGAGCAGTTCTTC. Translating gives CASSRLALGNEQFF.